The next 19 T cell receptor beta chains were all read from a single sample in a study of cytomegalovirus exposure and HLA in healthy donors. 13 Jbeta primers and 60 Vbeta primers were used for the PCR. Produced via immunoSEQ multiplex PCR; TCRdb's table is partial and in-frame only. The sample shows 90,000 to 120,000 clones, about 74% of them seen only once. What was sequenced was PBMCs. The receptor set was obtained from a middle-aged woman in good health and CMV-seropositive.

The chain employs TRBV10-3 and TRBJ1-1; 10 bases map to TRBD1. The ends lost 6 bases at V and 7 bases at J; junction bases unmatched: 5. The CDR3 covers 13 residues. Per the germline V gene, CDR1 is ENHRY and CDR2 is SYGVKD. This chain's CDR3 is CAIRTGGANEAFF. Here the CDR3 DNA reads TGTGCCATCAGGACAGGGGGCGCGAATGAAGCTTTCTTT.

This chain uses TRBV6-5 with TRBJ1-1, with a possible D match to TRBD1 (6 bases). The V end lost 6 bases, the J end lost 5 bases, and 16 bases lay between the germline ends. The germline CDR1 and CDR2 sequences are MNHEY and SVGAGI. CDR3 length equals 14 residues. CDR3 residues: CASSRNRVRTEAFF. DNA for the CDR3: TGTGCCAGCAGCCGGAACAGGGTTAGGACTGAAGCTTTCTTT.

This clone has a handful of counts. The chain is built from TRBV25-1 and TRBJ1-6; no firm D call. Trimming stripped 7 bases from V and 3 bases from J, with 16 bases between. The CDR3 extends over 16 amino acids. Germline V gene lookup returns CDR1 MGHDK and CDR2 SYGVNS. The CDR3 region is CASMRSSDLYNSPLHF. In DNA, the CDR3 is TGTGCCAGCATGAGGAGTAGTGATCTCTATAATTCACCCCTCCACTTT.

This clone was observed a few times. This chain links TRBV25-1 with TRBJ2-7, with D perhaps matching TRBD2 (5 bases). Trimming removed 6 bases at V and 7 bases at J, with 16 bases between. The CDR3 loop spans 13 amino acids. Looked up from germline, CDR1 is MGHDK and CDR2 is SYGVNS. This CDR3 reads CASSLYLPGEQYF. For the CDR3, the DNA is TGTGCCAGCAGCCTTTATCTCCCGGGGGAGCAGTACTTC.

The J gene is TRBJ1-2, the V gene TRBV6-5; 9 bases align to TRBD1. V shed 6 bases, J shed 8 bases, and the junction held 7 bases outside the gene matches. The CDR3 has 13 amino acids. Germline V gene data show CDR1 as MNHEY and CDR2 as SVGAGI. The CDR3 loop is CASRRTGAEGYTF. In nucleotides, the CDR3 is TGTGCCAGCAGGCGGACAGGGGCAGAAGGCTACACCTTC.

V is TRBV6-6 and J is TRBJ1-2; 8 positions match TRBD1. V lost 6 bases, J lost 7 bases, and 13 bases stayed unmatched. The CDR3 spans 15 residues. CDR1 is MNHNY and CDR2 is SVGAGI in the germline V gene (reference sequence). CDR3 sequence reads: CASSRPGTGGGGYTF. DNA for the CDR3: TGTGCCAGCAGCCGACCCGGGACAGGAGGCGGTGGCTACACCTTC.

This clone showed up just once. The rearrangement links TRBV4-2 to TRBJ2-2, with 7 positions matching TRBD2. The CDR3 is made up of 16 amino acids. Germline assignment: CDR1 LGHNA and CDR2 YNFKEQ. V lost 2 bases and J lost 9; bases outside the gene matches: 12. CDR3 region: CASSQTTRGVARELFF. The DNA for the CDR3 is TGTGCCAGCAGCCAAACTACCCGGGGGGTTGCAAGGGAGCTGTTTTTT.

The chain is built from TRBV5-4 and TRBJ1-1; 9 bases agree with TRBD1. The length of the CDR3 is 16 residues. The germline V gene encodes CDR1 SGHNT and CDR2 YYREEE (reference sequence). The V gene end was trimmed by 5 bases and the J gene end by 6 bases; junction bases not matched to a gene: 14. CDR3 in amino acids: CASRHGGQGGNSEAFF. CDR3 DNA: TGTGCCAGCAGGCATGGGGGACAGGGCGGAAATTCTGAAGCTTTCTTT.

CDR3: CASRGQEFLLFAQFF. The CDR3 coding sequence is TGTGCCAGCAGGGGACAGGAGTTCCTCTTGTTCGCGCAGTTCTTC. The gene calls are TRBV2 and TRBJ2-1; 8 bases agree with TRBD1. CDR1 and CDR2 (germline): SNHLY, FYNNEI. V trimming: 6 bases; J trimming: 12 bases; junction bases outside the gene matches: 16. The CDR3 spans 15 residues.

This rearrangement joins TRBV19 to TRBJ1-5; D perhaps matches TRBD1 (6 bases). The CDR3 runs 14 residues. In germline, CDR1 is LNHDA, CDR2 SQIVND (reference sequence). V was trimmed by 5 bases and J by 4 bases, leaving 12 bases between them. CDR3 sequence reads: CASSYTGLNQPQHF. In DNA form, the CDR3 reads TGTGCCAGTAGTTATACAGGGTTAAATCAGCCCCAGCATTTT. Combining the CDR3 with reference TRBV19 and TRBJ1-5 gives the whole variable domain DGGITQSPKYLFRKEGQNVTLSCEQNLNHDAMYWYRQDPGQGLRLIYYSQIVNDFQKGDIAEGYSVSREKKESFPLTVTSAQKNPTAFYLCASSYTGLNQPQHFGDGTRLSIL.

The sample holds a few counts of this clone. This chain links TRBV27 with TRBJ2-1, with TRBD2 matching 13 bases. CDR1 and CDR2 (germline): MNHEY, SMNVEV (reference sequence). CDR3 size: 18 residues. V shed 6 bases, J shed 0 bases, and the junction held 8 bases outside the gene matches. The CDR3 sequence is CASRPGLAGISSYNEQFF. The CDR3 nucleotides are TGTGCCAGCAGACCGGGACTAGCGGGGATTAGCTCCTACAATGAGCAGTTCTTC.

This clone showed up just a few times. The V gene is TRBV29-1, the J gene TRBJ2-3; D unresolved. The V end lost 4 bases, the J end lost 2 bases, and 16 bases lay between the germline ends. This CDR3 is built from 15 residues. Germline V gene lookup returns CDR1 SQVTM and CDR2 ANQGSEA. CDR3 nucleotides: TGCAGCGTTGTAGGAGTGCCACGCGACACAGATACGCAGTATTTT. Residues: CSVVGVPRDTDTQYF.

The J gene is TRBJ1-6, the V gene TRBV5-1; D may be TRBD1 (6 bases). V dropped 0 bases and J dropped 8 bases, with 12 bases sitting between them. Germline CDR1 SGHRS, CDR2 YFSETQ. The CDR3 has 15 amino acids. CDR3 residues: CASSLAGQTYSPLHF. The CDR3 nucleotides read TGCGCCAGCAGCTTGGCGGGACAAACTTATTCACCCCTCCACTTT. Using reference TRBV5-1 and TRBJ1-6 for the parts outside the CDR3, the full variable domain is KAGVTQTPRYLIKTRGQQVTLSCSPISGHRSVSWYQQTPGQGLQFLFEYFSETQRNKGNFPGRFSGRQFSNSRSEMNVSTLELGDSALYLCASSLAGQTYSPLHFGNGTRLTVT.

V gene TRBV30 combines with J gene TRBJ1-3; D not certain. This CDR3 contains 13 residues. Germline CDR1 is GTSNPN and CDR2 is SVGIG (reference sequence). The V end lost 5 bases, the J end lost 4 bases, and 12 bases lay between the germline ends. CDR3 in amino acids: CAWGPRRGNTIYF. For the CDR3, the DNA is TGTGCCTGGGGGCCCAGGAGGGGAAACACCATATATTTT.

The rearrangement joins TRBV7-9 to TRBJ1-2; D may be TRBD1 (5 bases). The CDR3 is 13 residues long. Germline V CDR1 and CDR2: SEHNR, FQNEAQ (reference sequence). The V end was cut by 3 bases, the J end by 4 bases, with 9 bases between. CDR3 sequence: CASSLGQGYGYTF. In nucleotides, the CDR3 is TGTGCCAGCAGCTTGGGCCAGGGCTATGGCTACACCTTC.

J is TRBJ2-5 and V is TRBV5-1; D is uncertain. Trimming stripped 0 bases from V and 2 bases from J, with 8 bases between. This CDR3 comprises 14 residues. Per germline, CDR1 SGHRS and CDR2 YFSETQ. This CDR3 is CASSLDPSQETQYF. CDR3 bases: TGCGCCAGCAGCTTGGACCCCAGTCAAGAGACCCAGTACTTC. Based on the CDR3 plus reference TRBV5-1 and TRBJ2-5, the full variable domain is KAGVTQTPRYLIKTRGQQVTLSCSPISGHRSVSWYQQTPGQGLQFLFEYFSETQRNKGNFPGRFSGRQFSNSRSEMNVSTLELGDSALYLCASSLDPSQETQYFGPGTRLLVL.

V gene TRBV27 combines with J gene TRBJ1-5; tentatively, D is TRBD1 (6 bases). CDR1 is MNHEY and CDR2 is SMNVEV in the germline V gene (reference sequence). Trimming took off 2 bases at V and 3 bases at J, with 11 bases between the two ends. The CDR3 runs 15 residues. CDR3 loop: CASSLARTANQPQHF. CDR3 nucleotide sequence: TGTGCCAGCAGTTTAGCCCGGACAGCCAATCAGCCCCAGCATTTT.

The chain recombines TRBV7-9 with TRBJ2-2; D is possibly TRBD1 (5 bases). Per germline, CDR1 SEHNR and CDR2 FQNEAQ (reference sequence). V gave up 7 bases and J gave up 0 bases, with 12 bases separating them. The CDR3 contains 15 residues. CDR3: CASIRAGSNTGELFF. The CDR3, as DNA: TGTGCCAGCATCAGGGCAGGGTCGAACACCGGGGAGCTGTTTTTT.

The rearrangement links TRBV30 to TRBJ2-3; weak D call: TRBD1 (6 bases). This CDR3 is built from 12 residues. The germline V gene has CDR1 GTSNPN and CDR2 SVGIG (reference sequence). Trimming cost V 5 bases and J 4 bases, with 10 bases left between them. The CDR3 DNA follows: TGTGCCTGGTCGCGGACAGCAGATACGCAGTATTTT. This gives the protein CAWSRTADTQYF.